The 5 T cell receptor beta chains listed next were all sequenced from one sample in a study of T cell repertoires in cytomegalovirus infection. TCRdb reprocessed the reads via MiXCR and lists one record per CDR3 protein. The sample holds 80,000 to 130,000 distinct CDR3 sequences, more than 20% seen once. Sequenced sample: CD8+ T cells from PBMCs. These receptors originate from a human donor in good health (CMV status not recorded). Some clones in this sample may be carry-over from other donors' samples.

This clonotype was observed once. A single base separates this from a much larger clone, so it may be a read error. The chain joins TRBV7-4 to TRBJ1-1; D uncertain. Looked up from germline, CDR1 is SGHVT and CDR2 is SQSDAQ. Trimming left V 7 bases short and J 3 bases short, with 9 bases between. The CDR3 is 12 amino acids. The CDR3 region has the DNA TGTGCCAGCACCCCGTCGGACACTGAAGCTTTCTTT. Amino acid sequence: CASTPSDTEAFF.

The chain employs TRBV2 and TRBJ1-5, with a weak D call TRBD1 (6 bases). V lost 5 bases to trimming and J lost 7 bases, with 12 bases between them. This CDR3 region has 13 residues. CDR1 SNHLY and CDR2 FYNNEI come from the germline V gene. In DNA, the CDR3 is TGTGCCAGCAGTAACACAGGGTACCAGCCCCAGCATTTT. Translating it yields CASSNTGYQPQHF.

V gene TRBV9 combines with J gene TRBJ2-5, with 7 bases fitting TRBD2. V trimming: 4 bases; J trimming: 0 bases; junction bases outside the gene matches: 6. Per germline, CDR1 SGDLS and CDR2 YYNGEE. CDR3 length equals 15 residues. CDR3 sequence: CASSSRDYNQETQYF. The CDR3 DNA reads as TGTGCCAGCAGCTCCCGGGACTACAACCAAGAGACCCAGTACTTC.

The chain joins TRBV25-1 to TRBJ2-6; 8 nucleotides align to TRBD1. Germline V gives CDR1 MGHDK, CDR2 SYGVNS. The CDR3 consists of 16 residues. The V segment lost 6 bases and the J segment 0 bases; nucleotides outside the gene matches: 4. The CDR3 sequence is CASRKTGGSGANVLTF. In nucleotides, the CDR3 is TGTGCCAGCAGGAAAACAGGGGGCTCTGGGGCCAACGTCCTGACTTTC.

The chain recombines TRBV4-2 with TRBJ2-4, with TRBD1 identical over 9 bases. The ends lost 0 bases at V and 8 bases at J; junction bases unmatched: 8. From germline, CDR1 is LGHNA and CDR2 YNFKEQ. This CDR3 region has 16 residues. CDR3 in amino acids: CASSQEQGANFDIQYF. The DNA for the CDR3 is TGTGCCAGCAGCCAAGAACAGGGGGCGAATTTCGACATTCAGTACTTC.